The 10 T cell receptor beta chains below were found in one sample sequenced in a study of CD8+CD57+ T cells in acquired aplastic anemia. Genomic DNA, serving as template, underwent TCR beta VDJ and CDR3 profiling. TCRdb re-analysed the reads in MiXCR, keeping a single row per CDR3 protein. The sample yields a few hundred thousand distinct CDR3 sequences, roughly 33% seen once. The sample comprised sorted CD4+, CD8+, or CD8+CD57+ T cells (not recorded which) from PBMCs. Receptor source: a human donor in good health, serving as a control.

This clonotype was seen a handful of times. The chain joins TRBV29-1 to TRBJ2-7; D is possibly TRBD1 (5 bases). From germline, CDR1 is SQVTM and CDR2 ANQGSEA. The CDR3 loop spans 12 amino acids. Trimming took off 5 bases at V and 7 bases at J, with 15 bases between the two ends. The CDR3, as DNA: TGCAGCGTTAATTGGGGCCGGTATGAGCAGTACTTC. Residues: CSVNWGRYEQYF.

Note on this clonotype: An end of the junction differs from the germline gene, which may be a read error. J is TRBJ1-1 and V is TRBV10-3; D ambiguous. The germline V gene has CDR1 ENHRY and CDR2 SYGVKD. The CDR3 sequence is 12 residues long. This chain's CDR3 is CAVRTGTDEAFF. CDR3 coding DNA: TGTGCCGTCAGGACGGGAACTGATGAAGCTTTCTTT.

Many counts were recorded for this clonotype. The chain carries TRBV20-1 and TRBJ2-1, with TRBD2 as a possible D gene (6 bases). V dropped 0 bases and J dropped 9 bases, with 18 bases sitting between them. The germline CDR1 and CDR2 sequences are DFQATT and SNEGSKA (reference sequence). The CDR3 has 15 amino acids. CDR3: CSARDLRGGTGEQFF. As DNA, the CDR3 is TGCAGTGCTAGAGATTTGCGTGGCGGGACCGGTGAGCAGTTCTTC.

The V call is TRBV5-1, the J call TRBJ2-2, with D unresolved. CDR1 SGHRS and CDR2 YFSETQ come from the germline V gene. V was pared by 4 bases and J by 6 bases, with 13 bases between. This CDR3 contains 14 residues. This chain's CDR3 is CASSKTRTAGELFF. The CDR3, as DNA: TGCGCCAGCAGCAAGACTCGTACCGCCGGGGAGCTGTTTTTT.

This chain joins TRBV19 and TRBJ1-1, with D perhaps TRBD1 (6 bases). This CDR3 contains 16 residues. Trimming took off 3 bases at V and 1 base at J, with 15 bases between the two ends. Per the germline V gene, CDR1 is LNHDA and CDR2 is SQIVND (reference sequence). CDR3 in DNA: TGTGCCAGTAGTATGGGCAGGGGTTACCCGAACACTGAAGCTTTCTTT. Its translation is CASSMGRGYPNTEAFF. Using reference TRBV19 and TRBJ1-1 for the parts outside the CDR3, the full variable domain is DGGITQSPKYLFRKEGQNVTLSCEQNLNHDAMYWYRQDPGQGLRLIYYSQIVNDFQKGDIAEGYSVSREKKESFPLTVTSAQKNPTAFYLCASSMGRGYPNTEAFFGQGTRLTVV.

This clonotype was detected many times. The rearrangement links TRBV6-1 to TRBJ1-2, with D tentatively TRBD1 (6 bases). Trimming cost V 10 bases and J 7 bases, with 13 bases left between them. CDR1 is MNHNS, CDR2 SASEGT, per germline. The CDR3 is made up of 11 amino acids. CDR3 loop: CATRQDSGYTF. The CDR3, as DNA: TGTGCCACTAGACAGGATTCTGGCTACACCTTC.

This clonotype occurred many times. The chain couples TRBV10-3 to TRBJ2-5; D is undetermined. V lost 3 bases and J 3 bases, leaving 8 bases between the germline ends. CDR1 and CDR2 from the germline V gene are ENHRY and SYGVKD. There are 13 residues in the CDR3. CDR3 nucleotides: TGTGCCATCAGTGACATAGGCGAAGAGACCCAGTACTTC. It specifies CAISDIGEETQYF.

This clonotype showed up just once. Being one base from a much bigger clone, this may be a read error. The CDR3 DNA reads TGTACCAGCAGCCCCAACCGTGGACAGGGGGCGCGAGAGCAGTACTTC. This translates into CTSSPNRGQGAREQYF. This chain links TRBV3-1 with TRBJ2-7, with TRBD1 identical over 11 bases. This CDR3 is built from 16 residues. In germline, CDR1 is LGHDT, CDR2 YNNKEL (reference sequence).

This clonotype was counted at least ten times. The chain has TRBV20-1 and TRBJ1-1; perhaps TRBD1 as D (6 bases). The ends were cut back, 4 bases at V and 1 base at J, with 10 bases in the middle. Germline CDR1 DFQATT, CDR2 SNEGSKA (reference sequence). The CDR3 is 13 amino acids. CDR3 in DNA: TGCAGTGCTATCGGACAGTCGAACACTGAAGCTTTCTTT. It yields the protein CSAIGQSNTEAFF.

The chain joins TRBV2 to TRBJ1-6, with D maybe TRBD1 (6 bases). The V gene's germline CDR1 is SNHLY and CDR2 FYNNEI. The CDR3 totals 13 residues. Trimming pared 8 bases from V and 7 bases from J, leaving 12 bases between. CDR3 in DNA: TGTGCCAGCGGGACACCCGGGAATTCACCCCTCCACTTT. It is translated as CASGTPGNSPLHF.